A selection of T cell receptor beta chains follows, all from one sample in a study of monozygotic twins with inflammatory bowel disease. TCRdb re-called the 5' RACE reads and catalogs CDR3 proteins one per entry, DNA excluded. The table lists 350,000 to 550,000 distinct CDR3 sequences. Sequencing input: blood. The receptors originated from a human donor with ulcerative colitis or Crohn's disease, or a healthy co-twin of an affected twin (not recorded which). CDR3s include the opening cysteine and the closing phenylalanine or tryptophan.

TRBV29-1	TRBJ1-2	CSVEGAGTGRHGYTF
TRBV12-3/TRBV12-4	TRBJ2-3	CASSLPFGGETDTQYF
TRBV12-3/TRBV12-4	TRBJ1-1	CASSLWSLGSRSIEAFF
TRBV5-5	TRBJ2-7	CASNSGTVDYEQYF
TRBV19	TRBJ2-5	CASSILGGNQETQYF
TRBV14	TRBJ1-1	CASSRGTYNTEAFF
TRBV6-2/TRBV6-3	TRBJ2-7	CASSLLGQSYEQYF
TRBV3-1	TRBJ2-1	CATATSGTDEQFF
TRBV7-2	TRBJ1-2	CASSLRGQGYYGYTF
TRBV28	TRBJ1-3	CASSLGQVGNTIYF
TRBV7-2	TRBJ2-3	CASSQQLIPDTQYF
TRBV3-1	TRBJ2-5	CASSQGSAIQETQYF
TRBV12-3/TRBV12-4	TRBJ1-5	CASRTPGEGYQPQHF
TRBV20-1	TRBJ2-3	CSDGLAGTDTQYF
TRBV5-1	TRBJ2-1	CASSPQGPYNEQFF
TRBV6-5	TRBJ1-5	CASSWTVGQPQHF
TRBV4-2	TRBJ2-1	CASSPTPTLAGTGDNEQFF
TRBV10-3	TRBJ1-2	CAIVGDAYGYTF
TRBV11-2	TRBJ1-1	CASSLEGGVGTEAFF
TRBV20-1	TRBJ2-7	CSASSRTKQYF
TRBV30	TRBJ2-2	CALRSGTGVGTGELFF
TRBV10-3	TRBJ2-7	CAISEAAPRTYEQYF
TRBV5-4	TRBJ2-5	CASSSTLAGGLETQYF
TRBV5-6	TRBJ1-6	CASSRGRRSSYNSPLHF
TRBV18	TRBJ2-7	CASSPFGQGNYEQYF
TRBV24-1	TRBJ2-1	CATSDSRQGINEQFF
TRBV6-1	TRBJ2-3	CASSEVGGRGTDTQYF
TRBV28	TRBJ2-2	CASRRTGDTGELFF
TRBV7-2	TRBJ2-3	CASSTTGGGTDTQYF
TRBV20-1	TRBJ1-4	CSATAGAEDEKLFF
TRBV7-2	TRBJ2-3	CASSSAGPSTDTQYF